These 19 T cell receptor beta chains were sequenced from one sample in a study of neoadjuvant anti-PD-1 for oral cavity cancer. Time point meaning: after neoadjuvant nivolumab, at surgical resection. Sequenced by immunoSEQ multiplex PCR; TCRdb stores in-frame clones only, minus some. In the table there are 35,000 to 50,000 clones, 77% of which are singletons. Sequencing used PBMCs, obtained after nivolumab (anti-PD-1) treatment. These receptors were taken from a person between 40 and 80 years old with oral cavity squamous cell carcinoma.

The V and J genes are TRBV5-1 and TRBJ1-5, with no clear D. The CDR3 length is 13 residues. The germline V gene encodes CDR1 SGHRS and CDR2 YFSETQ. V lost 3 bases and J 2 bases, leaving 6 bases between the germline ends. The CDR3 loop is CASSSDGNQPQHF. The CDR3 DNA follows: TGCGCCAGCAGCTCGGACGGCAATCAGCCCCAGCATTTT.

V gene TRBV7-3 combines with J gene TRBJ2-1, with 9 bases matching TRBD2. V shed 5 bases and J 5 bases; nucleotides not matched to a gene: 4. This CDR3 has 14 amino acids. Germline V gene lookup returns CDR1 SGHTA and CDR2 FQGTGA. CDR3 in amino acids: CASSPGTSNNEQFF. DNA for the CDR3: TGTGCCAGCAGCCCGGGGACTAGCAACAATGAGCAGTTCTTC.

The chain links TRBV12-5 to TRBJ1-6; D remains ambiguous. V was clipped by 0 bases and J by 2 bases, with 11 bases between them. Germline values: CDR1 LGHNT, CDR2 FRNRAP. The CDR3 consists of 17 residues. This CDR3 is CASGLVPRETYNSPLHF. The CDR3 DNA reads TGTGCTAGTGGTTTGGTACCGAGGGAAACCTATAATTCACCCCTCCACTTT.

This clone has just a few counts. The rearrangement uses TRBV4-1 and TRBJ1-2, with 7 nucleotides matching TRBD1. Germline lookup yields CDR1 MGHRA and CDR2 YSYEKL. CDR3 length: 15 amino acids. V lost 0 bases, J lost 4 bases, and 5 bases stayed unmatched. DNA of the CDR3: TGCGCCAGCAGCCAAGAGAGAGGGGGCGGCTATGGCTACACCTTC. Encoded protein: CASSQERGGGYGYTF.

The CDR3 DNA reads TGTGCCAGCAGTGACTCACCCCGTCGCAGGGCCTACGAGCAGTACTTC. Its translation: CASSDSPRRRAYEQYF. The gene calls are TRBV6-4 and TRBJ2-7; D is possibly TRBD1 (5 bases). Trimming shortened V by 0 bases and J by 2 bases, and 14 bases separated the two germline ends. The CDR3 length is 16 residues. Germline V gene data show CDR1 as MRHNA and CDR2 as SNTAGT.

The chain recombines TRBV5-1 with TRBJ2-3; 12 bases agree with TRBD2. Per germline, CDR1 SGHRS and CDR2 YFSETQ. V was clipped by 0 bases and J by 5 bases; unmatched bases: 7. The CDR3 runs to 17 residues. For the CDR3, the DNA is TGCGCCAGCAGCTTGGCCCTAGCGGGAGGGCCGAGAGATACGCAGTATTTT. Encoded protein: CASSLALAGGPRDTQYF.

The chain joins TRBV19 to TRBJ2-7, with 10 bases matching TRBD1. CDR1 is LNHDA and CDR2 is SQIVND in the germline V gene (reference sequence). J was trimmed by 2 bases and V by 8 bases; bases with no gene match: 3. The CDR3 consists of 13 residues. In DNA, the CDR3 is TGTGCCAGTGGGACAGGGGCGGCCTACGAGCAGTACTTC. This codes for CASGTGAAYEQYF.

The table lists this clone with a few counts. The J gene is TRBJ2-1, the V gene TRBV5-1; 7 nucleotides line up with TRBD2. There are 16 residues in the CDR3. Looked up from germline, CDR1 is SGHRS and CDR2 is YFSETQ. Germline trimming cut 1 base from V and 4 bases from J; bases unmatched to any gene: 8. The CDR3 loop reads CASSLRASGVYNEQFF. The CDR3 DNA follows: TGCGCCAGCAGCTTGAGGGCTAGCGGAGTATACAATGAGCAGTTCTTC.

CDR3 loop: CASSRDRLEAYEQYF. CDR3 in DNA: TGTGCCAGCAGCCGGGACAGGTTGGAGGCTTACGAGCAGTACTTC. V and J are TRBV9 and TRBJ2-7; 8 nucleotides agree with TRBD1. With 4 bases clipped from V and 4 bases from J, the junction kept 10 bases outside the gene matches. Germline loops: CDR1 SGDLS, CDR2 YYNGEE. The CDR3 is made up of 15 amino acids. Together with reference TRBV9 and TRBJ2-7, the CDR3 gives the full variable domain: DSGVTQTPKHLITATGQRVTLRCSPRSGDLSVYWYQQSLDQGLQFLIQYYNGEERAKGNILERFSAQQFPDLHSELNLSSLELGDSALYFCASSRDRLEAYEQYFGPGTRLTVT.

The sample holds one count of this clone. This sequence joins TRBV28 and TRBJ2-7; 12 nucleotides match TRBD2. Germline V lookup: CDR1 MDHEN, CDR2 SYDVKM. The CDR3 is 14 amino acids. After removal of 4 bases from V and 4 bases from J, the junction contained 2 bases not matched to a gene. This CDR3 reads CASSSGTSGYEQYF. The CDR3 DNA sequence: TGTGCCAGCAGTTCCGGGACTAGCGGGTACGAGCAGTACTTC.

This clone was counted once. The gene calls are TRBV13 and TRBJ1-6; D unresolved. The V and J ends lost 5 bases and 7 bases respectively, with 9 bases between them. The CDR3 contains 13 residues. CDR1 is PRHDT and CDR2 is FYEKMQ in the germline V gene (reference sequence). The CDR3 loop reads CASSPDQNSPLHF. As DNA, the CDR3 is TGTGCCAGCAGCCCCGATCAAAATTCACCCCTCCACTTT. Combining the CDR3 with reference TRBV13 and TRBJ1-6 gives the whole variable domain AAGVIQSPRHLIKEKRETATLKCYPIPRHDTVYWYQQGPGQDPQFLISFYEKMQSDKGSIPDRFSAQQFSDYHSELNMSSLELGDSALYFCASSPDQNSPLHFGNGTRLTVT.

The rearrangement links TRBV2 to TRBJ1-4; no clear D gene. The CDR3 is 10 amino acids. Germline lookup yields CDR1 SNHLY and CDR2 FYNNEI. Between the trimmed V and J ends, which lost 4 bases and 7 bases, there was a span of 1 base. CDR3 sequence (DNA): TGTGCCAGCAGTGCTGAAAAACTGTTTTTT. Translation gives CASSAEKLFF.

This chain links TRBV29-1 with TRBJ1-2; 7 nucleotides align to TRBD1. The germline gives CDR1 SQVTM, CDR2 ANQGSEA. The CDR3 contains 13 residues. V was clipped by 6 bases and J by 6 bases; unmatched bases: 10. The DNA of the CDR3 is TGCAGCGTGGGACAGCCCCACTATGATGGCTACACCTTC. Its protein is CSVGQPHYDGYTF.

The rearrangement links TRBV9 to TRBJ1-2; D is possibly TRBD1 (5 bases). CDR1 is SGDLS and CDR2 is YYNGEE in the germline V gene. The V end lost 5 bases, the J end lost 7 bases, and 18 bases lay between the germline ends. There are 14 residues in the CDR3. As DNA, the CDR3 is TGTGCCAGCAGGCCTACCGGGGGTTCCGGTGGCTACACCTTC. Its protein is CASRPTGGSGGYTF.

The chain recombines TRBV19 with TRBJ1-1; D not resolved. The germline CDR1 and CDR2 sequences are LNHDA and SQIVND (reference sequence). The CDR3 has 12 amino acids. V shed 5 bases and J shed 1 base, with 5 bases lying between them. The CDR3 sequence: CASSPRNTEAFF. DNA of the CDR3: TGTGCCAGTAGTCCTCGGAACACTGAAGCTTTCTTT.

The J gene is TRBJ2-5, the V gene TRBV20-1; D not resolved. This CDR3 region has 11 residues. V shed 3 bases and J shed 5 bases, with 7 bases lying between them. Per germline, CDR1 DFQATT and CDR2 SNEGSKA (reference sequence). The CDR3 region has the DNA TGCAGTGCTAGGGCTGCGGAGACCCAGTACTTC. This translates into CSARAAETQYF.

The DNA of the CDR3 is TGCGCCAGCAGCTTGGAGGGCGGCTGGGCCTATGAGCAGTTCTTC. Residues: CASSLEGGWAYEQFF. This chain uses TRBV5-1 with TRBJ2-1; D remains ambiguous. The V end lost 0 bases, the J end lost 8 bases, and 15 bases lay between the germline ends. The CDR3 contains 15 residues. CDR1 is SGHRS and CDR2 is YFSETQ in the germline V gene.

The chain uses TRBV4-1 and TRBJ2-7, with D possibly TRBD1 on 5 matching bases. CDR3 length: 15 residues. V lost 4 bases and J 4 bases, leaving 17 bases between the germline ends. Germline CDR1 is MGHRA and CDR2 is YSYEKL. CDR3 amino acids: CASSLASGQGYEQYF. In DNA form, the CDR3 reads TGCGCCAGCAGCCTCGCCTCAGGGCAAGGGTACGAGCAGTACTTC.

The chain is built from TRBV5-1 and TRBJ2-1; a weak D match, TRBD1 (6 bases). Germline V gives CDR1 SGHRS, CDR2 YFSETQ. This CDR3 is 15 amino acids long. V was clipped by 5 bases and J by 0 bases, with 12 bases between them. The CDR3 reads CASSLQGSSYNEQFF. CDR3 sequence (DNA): TGCGCCAGCAGTCTACAGGGAAGCTCCTACAATGAGCAGTTCTTC.